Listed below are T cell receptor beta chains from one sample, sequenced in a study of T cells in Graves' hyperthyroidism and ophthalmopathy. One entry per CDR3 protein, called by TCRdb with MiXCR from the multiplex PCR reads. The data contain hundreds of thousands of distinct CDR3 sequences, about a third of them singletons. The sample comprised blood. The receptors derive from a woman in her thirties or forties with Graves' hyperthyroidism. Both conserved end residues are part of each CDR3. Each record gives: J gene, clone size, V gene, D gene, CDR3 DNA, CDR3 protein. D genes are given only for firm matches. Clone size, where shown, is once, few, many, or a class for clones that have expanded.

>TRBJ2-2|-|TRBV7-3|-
TGTGCCAGCAGCTCCCCAGGGACCCCCGCGGACACCGGGGAGCTGTTTTTT
CASSSPGTPADTGELFF
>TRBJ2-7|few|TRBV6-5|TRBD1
TGTGCCAGCAGCCGCGACCGGGACAGGGTATACGAGCAGTACTTC
CASSRDRDRVYEQYF
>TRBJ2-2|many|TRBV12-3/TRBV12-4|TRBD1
TGTGCCAGCAGTTCCCAGCGACAGGGGGCCGGGGAGCTGTTTTTT
CASSSQRQGAGELFF
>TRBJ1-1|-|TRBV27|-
TGTGCCAGCAGACGGGACGGAGACACTGAAGCTTTCTTT
CASRRDGDTEAFF
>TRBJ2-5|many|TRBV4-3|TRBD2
TGCGCCAGCAGCCAAGAGACTAGCGGGAGAGGAGAGACCCAGTACTTC
CASSQETSGRGETQYF
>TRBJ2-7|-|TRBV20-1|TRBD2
TGCAGTGCTATGGGGCTAGCGGGGGTAGGGGATACGCAGTACTTC
CSAMGLAGVGDTQYF
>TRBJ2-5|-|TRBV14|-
TGTGCCAGCAGCCAAGAAAGGACAGCGGGTCGTCGAGAGACCCAGTACTTC
CASSQERTAGRRETQYF
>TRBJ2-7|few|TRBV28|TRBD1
TGTGCCAGCAGTGCGCCGGGACAGGGTTACGAGCAGTACTTC
CASSAPGQGYEQYF
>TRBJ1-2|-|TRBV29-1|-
TGCAGCCACGAGGGGGGATTCCGTGGCTACACCTTC
CSHEGGFRGYTF
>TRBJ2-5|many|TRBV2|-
TGTGCCAGCAGTGAAGAAGGCTTCCCAGAGACCCAGTACTTC
CASSEEGFPETQYF
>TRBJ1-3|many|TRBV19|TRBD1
TGTGCCAGTAGTACCCGACAGGGAGGAAACACCATATATTTT
CASSTRQGGNTIYF
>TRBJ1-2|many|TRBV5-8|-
TGTGCCAGCAGCTTGACAGGGTTGGGTGGCTACACCTTC
CASSLTGLGGYTF